The sequence of this T cell receptor beta chain was determined in a study of molecular identifiers for immune sequencing clone quantification. Study summary: Replicates partitioned RNA from approximately 20,000 or 100,000 naive CD8 cells into five parts, sequencing four.

This clonotype was observed a handful of times. Every naive CD8 library was made from between roughly 18,000 and 1,100,000 sorted cells with 10%, 30% or 50% RNA. Sorting isolated naive CD8 T cells as CD8+CD4-CCR7+CD45RA+ events. Previously published methods and listed TCR primers were used for the bulk TCR libraries. One entry per CDR3 protein results from TCRdb running MiXCR on the PCR reads. The top ten hold about 0.8% of the sample, which has a few hundred thousand distinct CDR3 sequences, roughly 23% seen once. V was pared by 3 bases and J by 4 bases, with 9 bases between. Germline V lookup: CDR1 SEHNR, CDR2 FQNEAQ (reference sequence). The CDR3 has 13 residues.

Sequencing was performed on naive CD8+ T cells from blood, with Jurkat cell RNA spiked in. Indicated subset: FACS-sorted CD8+CD4-CCR7+CD45RA+ naive T cells. V usage is TRBV7-9 and J usage is TRBJ1-2; D not resolved. This sequence was found in a human donor in good health. Some libraries in this study had Jurkat cell RNA spiked in. CDR3 in DNA: TGTGCCAGCAGCTTTAACAGCCTCTATGGCTACACCTTC. This codes for CASSFNSLYGYTF.